The 19 T cell receptor beta chains listed next were all sequenced from one sample in a study of CD8 T cells in ankylosing spondylitis. One entry per CDR3 protein, called by TCRdb with MiXCR from the 5' RACE reads. The table shows 310,000 or so distinct CDR3 sequences, with 15% to 25% occurring only once. Sequences were obtained from blood, either unsorted or a sorted T cell fraction (not recorded which). Receptor source: a male donor with ankylosing spondylitis or in good health (not recorded which).

V usage is TRBV7-2 and J usage is TRBJ2-2; D is undetermined. V lost 3 bases and J lost 5, with 10 bases in between. This CDR3 is built from 14 residues. Germline CDR1 is SGHTA and CDR2 is FQGNSA. The CDR3 sequence is CASSLQVPTGELFF. For the CDR3, the DNA is TGTGCCAGCAGCTTGCAGGTTCCAACCGGGGAGCTGTTTTTT.

This clonotype appeared a few times. This sequence joins TRBV24-1 and TRBJ2-3; no reliable D call. The CDR3 is 16 residues long. CDR1 is KGHDR, CDR2 SFDVKD, per germline. V was trimmed by 3 bases and J by 2 bases, leaving 14 bases between them. The CDR3 spells CATSDVDTGSTDTQYF. The CDR3 DNA sequence: TGTGCCACCAGTGATGTTGACACGGGCTCCACAGATACGCAGTATTTT.

The chain employs TRBV4-2 and TRBJ2-5; D gene unclear. The V gene lost 6 bases and the J gene lost 4 bases, with 12 bases spanning the gap. The CDR3 length is 13 residues. In germline, CDR1 is LGHNA, CDR2 YNFKEQ. The CDR3 here is CASRRSLPETQYF. The CDR3 DNA is TGTGCCAGCAGGAGGAGTCTTCCAGAGACCCAGTACTTC.

This clonotype was seen a handful of times. The chain couples TRBV5-6 to TRBJ2-3; 12 nucleotides agree with TRBD2. Per the germline V gene, CDR1 is SGHDT and CDR2 is YYEEEE. With 2 bases clipped from V and 8 bases from J, the junction kept 18 bases outside the gene matches. CDR3 size: 19 residues. DNA of the CDR3: TGTGCCAGCAGCTTATTTCTAGCGGGAGGGCTAAGTACCACACCTACGCAGTATTTT. Encoded protein: CASSLFLAGGLSTTPTQYF.

This clonotype was recorded a few times. The CDR3, as DNA: TGCGCCAGCAGCACCGACGGGCCTGAGGAAAAACTGTTTTTT. Protein: CASSTDGPEEKLFF. The gene calls are TRBV5-1 and TRBJ1-4; no reliable D call. Germline CDR1 and CDR2: SGHRS and YFSETQ. The CDR3 spans 14 residues. V dropped 4 bases and J dropped 8 bases, with 15 bases sitting between them.

This clonotype was recorded a few times. The V call is TRBV3-1, the J call TRBJ2-1; no clear D. The CDR3 runs to 12 residues. The germline V and J ends were trimmed by 4 bases and 12 bases, with 13 bases remaining between them. Germline CDR1 and CDR2: LGHDT and YNNKEL (reference sequence). CDR3: CASSLKSERQFF. The DNA of the CDR3 is TGTGCCAGCAGCCTTAAATCGGAGAGGCAGTTCTTC.

The chain employs TRBV18 and TRBJ2-5, with 9 bases identical to TRBD2. Trimming cost V 8 bases and J 2 bases; bases outside gene matches: 6. The CDR3 length is 14 residues. Germline lookup yields CDR1 KGHSH and CDR2 LQKENI. In DNA, the CDR3 is TGTGCCAGCAGCCCGACTAGCGGACAAGAGACCCAGTACTTC. Protein product: CASSPTSGQETQYF.

The rearrangement uses TRBV6-1 and TRBJ1-4, with 7 bases lining up with TRBD1. Germline V lookup: CDR1 MNHNS, CDR2 SASEGT. The CDR3 has 15 amino acids. With 5 bases clipped from V and 0 bases from J, the junction kept 3 bases outside the gene matches. CDR3 sequence: CASSRTGATNEKLFF. In DNA form, the CDR3 reads TGTGCCAGCAGTCGGACAGGTGCAACTAATGAAAAACTGTTTTTT.

The rearrangement links TRBV7-8 to TRBJ2-1, with D perhaps being TRBD1 or TRBD2 (5 bases each). Germline CDR1 reads SGHVS; CDR2 reads FQNEAQ. The V and J ends lost 5 bases and 5 bases respectively, with 22 bases between them. The CDR3 extends over 17 amino acids. The CDR3 sequence: CASSLPRVLGRDNEQFF. For the CDR3, the DNA is TGTGCCAGCAGCCTCCCCAGGGTACTAGGGCGGGACAATGAGCAGTTCTTC.

This clonotype was observed at least ten times. CDR3 nucleotides: TGCAGTGTTCTCTCCGGGACAGGTAATCAGCCCCAGCATTTT. Amino acids: CSVLSGTGNQPQHF. The chain is built from TRBV20-1 and TRBJ1-5; 8 nucleotides agree with TRBD1. Germline CDR1 DFQATT, CDR2 SNEGSKA (reference sequence). The CDR3 extends over 14 amino acids. Losses at the gene ends were 7 bases for V and 4 bases for J; bases not matched to a gene: 9.

This chain joins TRBV20-1 and TRBJ2-4; tentatively, D is TRBD1 or TRBD2 (6 bases each). The CDR3 runs 14 residues. V was trimmed by 3 bases and J by 2 bases, leaving 11 bases between them. In germline, CDR1 is DFQATT, CDR2 SNEGSKA (reference sequence). CDR3 DNA sequence: TGCAGTGCTAGCGGGGGCCTAACCAAAAACATTCAGTACTTC. This sequence encodes CSASGGLTKNIQYF.

In its sample, this clonotype was seen a few times. The J gene is TRBJ1-2, the V gene TRBV6-5, with D unresolved. CDR1 and CDR2 (germline): MNHEY, SVGAGI. This CDR3 spans 13 amino acids. Trimming shortened V by 4 bases and J by 6 bases, and 12 bases separated the two germline ends. The CDR3 loop is CASSSRRGDGYTF. As DNA, the CDR3 is TGTGCCAGCAGTTCACGGCGGGGAGATGGCTACACCTTC.

V gene TRBV6-1 combines with J gene TRBJ2-2; the D gene is possibly TRBD2 (5 bases). Germline lookup yields CDR1 MNHNS and CDR2 SASEGT. The CDR3 covers 14 residues. V was clipped by 7 bases and J by 3 bases, with 12 bases between them. CDR3 nucleotide sequence: TGTGCCAGCACCTATACTAGGGACACCGGGGAGCTGTTTTTT. This encodes CASTYTRDTGELFF.

A few counts support this clonotype. V usage is TRBV20-1 and J usage is TRBJ2-1; D not certain. The germline V and J ends were trimmed by 3 bases and 5 bases, with 11 bases remaining between them. The CDR3 runs to 13 residues. Germline assignment: CDR1 DFQATT and CDR2 SNEGSKA (reference sequence). CDR3 in DNA: TGCAGTGCTAGTAAGGACGCGAACAATGAGCAGTTCTTC. Protein sequence: CSASKDANNEQFF.

This sequence joins TRBV24-1 and TRBJ1-2, with D maybe TRBD1 (6 bases). Per the germline V gene, CDR1 is KGHDR and CDR2 is SFDVKD. The V and J ends lost 3 bases and 6 bases respectively, with 16 bases between them. The CDR3 sequence is 15 residues long. DNA of the CDR3: TGTGCCACCAGTGATCGGAAGGGGGGGGGAAATGGCTACACCTTC. Translated, it gives CATSDRKGGGNGYTF.

The V gene is TRBV5-6, the J gene TRBJ2-2; TRBD2 is a possible D gene (6 bases). CDR3 length: 16 amino acids. Germline CDR1 is SGHDT and CDR2 is YYEEEE. Deletions cut 2 bases from V and 5 bases from J, with 16 bases between. The CDR3 DNA follows: TGTGCCAGCAGCTTTAGGGTAGCGGCTAAGACCGGGGAGCTGTTTTTT. Translation gives CASSFRVAAKTGELFF.

This clonotype occurred once. V and J are TRBV28 and TRBJ1-2; D perhaps matches TRBD1 (5 bases). Germline CDR1 reads MDHEN; CDR2 reads SYDVKM. This CDR3 has 11 amino acids. The germline V and J ends were trimmed by 6 bases and 8 bases, with 10 bases remaining between them. CDR3 coding DNA: TGTGCCAGCAGATCGCAGGGAGGCTACACCTTC. Encoded protein: CASRSQGGYTF.

This clonotype was picked up a small number of times. V gene TRBV5-1 combines with J gene TRBJ1-4; D remains unclear. Germline values: CDR1 SGHRS, CDR2 YFSETQ. The CDR3 length is 14 residues. V shed 1 base and J shed 5 bases, with 9 bases lying between them. This CDR3 reads CASSLKGLNEKLFF. The CDR3, as DNA: TGCGCCAGCAGCTTGAAGGGCTTGAATGAAAAACTGTTTTTT.

This clonotype was seen only a few times. The chain couples TRBV11-2 to TRBJ2-5; 7 bases are a match to TRBD1. V trimming: 3 bases; J trimming: 5 bases; junction bases outside the gene matches: 9. The CDR3 extends over 15 amino acids. Germline values: CDR1 SGHAT, CDR2 FQNNGV. The CDR3 here is CASSFKTGIKETQYF. The CDR3, as DNA: TGTGCCAGCAGCTTCAAGACAGGGATTAAGGAGACCCAGTACTTC.